A selection of T cell receptor beta chains follows, all from one sample in a study of shared clonotypes between healthy human individuals. TCRdb's copy holds only in-frame clones and misses some; the assay was immunoSEQ multiplex PCR. The repertoire holds approximately 2,000,000 clones, with about 94% as singletons. Source material: naive CD8+ T cells from PBMCs. The receptors derive from a young man in good health. Some clones in this sample may be carry-over from other donors' samples. Both conserved end residues are part of each CDR3. Each record gives: J gene, V gene, clone size, D gene, CDR3 DNA, CDR3 protein. A D gene is named only where the DNA matches it firmly. Size values are once, few and many counts, or a class for expanded clones, and some rows have none.

j_call: TRBJ2-7
v_call: TRBV20-1
clone_size: .
d_call: .
cdr3_nt: TGCAGCGGAGGGGGGGCCTACGAGCAGTACTTC
cdr3_aa: CSGGGAYEQYF

j_call: TRBJ1-2
v_call: TRBV2
clone_size: .
d_call: .
cdr3_nt: TGTGCCAGATCCTGGAACGAGGCCTATGGCTACACCTTC
cdr3_aa: CARSWNEAYGYTF

j_call: TRBJ2-6
v_call: TRBV18
clone_size: .
d_call: .
cdr3_nt: TGTGCCAGCTCACCGAAGGACAAGGAACTGACTGGGGCCAACGTCCTGACTTTC
cdr3_aa: CASSPKDKELTGANVLTF

j_call: TRBJ2-7
v_call: TRBV30
clone_size: .
d_call: .
cdr3_nt: TGTGCCTGGAGTGGATGGGACTCCTACGAGCAGTACTTC
cdr3_aa: CAWSGWDSYEQYF

j_call: TRBJ1-3
v_call: TRBV4-1
clone_size: .
d_call: .
cdr3_nt: TGCGCCAGCAGCCCTATGGGGGGCTCTGGAAACACCATATATTTT
cdr3_aa: CASSPMGGSGNTIYF

j_call: TRBJ2-1
v_call: TRBV7-2
clone_size: .
d_call: TRBD1
cdr3_nt: TGTGCCAGCAGTCGTACAGGGGGAGAGCAGTTCTTC
cdr3_aa: CASSRTGGEQFF

j_call: TRBJ2-7
v_call: TRBV12-5
clone_size: .
d_call: .
cdr3_nt: TGTGCTAGTGTTCCCTACGAGCAGTACTTC
cdr3_aa: CASVPYEQYF

j_call: TRBJ2-3
v_call: TRBV20-1
clone_size: .
d_call: .
cdr3_nt: TGCAGTGCTAGGATGGATTATACGCAGTATTTT
cdr3_aa: CSARMDYTQYF

j_call: TRBJ1-2
v_call: TRBV9
clone_size: .
d_call: .
cdr3_nt: TGTGCCAGCAGCGTACACGATTTCATGCGGGGCGACAACTATGGCTACACCTTC
cdr3_aa: CASSVHDFMRGDNYGYTF

j_call: TRBJ2-1
v_call: TRBV7-6
clone_size: .
d_call: .
cdr3_nt: TGTGCCAGCAGCCACGTTGGGAGTAAGGGTCGGAATGAGCAGTTCTTC
cdr3_aa: CASSHVGSKGRNEQFF

j_call: TRBJ2-5
v_call: TRBV7-9
clone_size: .
d_call: .
cdr3_nt: TGTGCCAGCAGCCTAGCAGGTGGGCAAGAGACCCAGTACTTC
cdr3_aa: CASSLAGGQETQYF

j_call: TRBJ1-5
v_call: TRBV19
clone_size: .
d_call: TRBD1
cdr3_nt: TGTGCCAGTAGTCAGGGGGGTCAGCCCCAGCATTTT
cdr3_aa: CASSQGGQPQHF

j_call: TRBJ1-1
v_call: TRBV15
clone_size: .
d_call: .
cdr3_nt: TGTGCCACCAGCGGGACTGGGAACACTGAAGCTTTCTTT
cdr3_aa: CATSGTGNTEAFF

j_call: TRBJ2-7
v_call: TRBV11-2
clone_size: .
d_call: .
cdr3_nt: TGTGCCAGCAGCTTACGGCTAGATCTCTACGAGCAGTACTTC
cdr3_aa: CASSLRLDLYEQYF

j_call: TRBJ1-1
v_call: TRBV29-1
clone_size: .
d_call: TRBD1
cdr3_nt: TGCAGCGTTGAAAACTGGGACAGTCAGAACACTGAAGCTTTCTTT
cdr3_aa: CSVENWDSQNTEAFF

j_call: TRBJ2-1
v_call: TRBV7-9
clone_size: .
d_call: .
cdr3_nt: TGTGCCAGCAGCTTAGTTAATGAGCAGTTCTTC
cdr3_aa: CASSLVNEQFF

j_call: TRBJ2-1
v_call: TRBV9
clone_size: .
d_call: .
cdr3_nt: TGTGCCAGCGAAGCGACCCTCGGTGAGCAGTTCTTC
cdr3_aa: CASEATLGEQFF

j_call: TRBJ2-2
v_call: TRBV14
clone_size: .
d_call: TRBD1
cdr3_nt: TGTGCCAGCTCGACCGGGACAGGGTCCACCGGGGAGCTGTTTTTT
cdr3_aa: CASSTGTGSTGELFF

j_call: TRBJ1-1
v_call: TRBV27
clone_size: .
d_call: TRBD1
cdr3_nt: TGTGCCAGCAGCCCGCTCAGGGGGAGCACTGAAGCTTTCTTT
cdr3_aa: CASSPLRGSTEAFF

j_call: TRBJ2-4
v_call: TRBV14
clone_size: .
d_call: .
cdr3_nt: TGTGCCAGCAGCCACCTGACGGGGTTCGGTATTCAGTACTTC
cdr3_aa: CASSHLTGFGIQYF

j_call: TRBJ2-7
v_call: TRBV6-4
clone_size: .
d_call: TRBD2
cdr3_nt: TGTGCCAGCAGCCTCAATCCTAGCGGGAGTTACAACGAGCAGTACTTC
cdr3_aa: CASSLNPSGSYNEQYF

j_call: TRBJ2-7
v_call: TRBV7-9
clone_size: .
d_call: .
cdr3_nt: TGTGCCAGCAGGCCCCCAGTTGGACACGAGCAGTACTTC
cdr3_aa: CASRPPVGHEQYF

j_call: TRBJ2-7
v_call: TRBV9
clone_size: .
d_call: TRBD1
cdr3_nt: TGTGCCAGCAGCGTAGCTAGGGGGGACAGGGACTCACCCTACGAGCAGTACTTC
cdr3_aa: CASSVARGDRDSPYEQYF

j_call: TRBJ2-7
v_call: TRBV10-3
clone_size: .
d_call: TRBD2
cdr3_nt: TGTGCCATCAGCCCAGGACTAGCGGGCGTGAGCTCCTACGAGCAGTACTTC
cdr3_aa: CAISPGLAGVSSYEQYF

j_call: TRBJ1-1
v_call: TRBV6-5
clone_size: .
d_call: .
cdr3_nt: TGTGCCAGCAGTTACTCTAGTTGGGGATCAGGAACTGAAGCTTTCTTT
cdr3_aa: CASSYSSWGSGTEAFF

j_call: TRBJ2-7
v_call: TRBV9
clone_size: .
d_call: .
cdr3_nt: TGTGCCAGCAGCGCATTCCGGGAGAGCGAGCAGTACTTC
cdr3_aa: CASSAFRESEQYF

j_call: TRBJ2-3
v_call: TRBV5-1
clone_size: .
d_call: TRBD1
cdr3_nt: TGCGCCAGCAGCTCGGACAGGAGTCGCACAGATACGCAGTATTTT
cdr3_aa: CASSSDRSRTDTQYF

j_call: TRBJ1-5
v_call: TRBV6-5
clone_size: .
d_call: .
cdr3_nt: TGTGCCAGCAGTCCCAATAGCAATCAGCCCCAGCATTTT
cdr3_aa: CASSPNSNQPQHF

j_call: TRBJ2-5
v_call: TRBV6-6
clone_size: once
d_call: .
cdr3_nt: TGTGCCAGCACCCCCCACCCCCGTAGACAAGAGACCCAGTACTTC
cdr3_aa: CASTPHPRRQETQYF

j_call: TRBJ1-2
v_call: TRBV19
clone_size: .
d_call: .
cdr3_nt: TGTGCCAGTAGCGACAGCCCCATAGAGGGCTACACCTTC
cdr3_aa: CASSDSPIEGYTF

j_call: TRBJ1-5
v_call: TRBV30
clone_size: .
d_call: .
cdr3_nt: TGTGCCTGGAGTGGAGGGTTTGGCAATCAGCCCCAGCATTTT
cdr3_aa: CAWSGGFGNQPQHF

j_call: TRBJ1-5
v_call: TRBV15
clone_size: .
d_call: TRBD1
cdr3_nt: TGTGCCACCAGCAGAGTGGGCCAGGGGGCTCAGCCCCAGCATTTT
cdr3_aa: CATSRVGQGAQPQHF

j_call: TRBJ2-7
v_call: TRBV11-2
clone_size: .
d_call: TRBD2
cdr3_nt: TGTGCCAGCAGCCCAACCGGGACTAGCGCCCACTACGAGCAGTACTTC
cdr3_aa: CASSPTGTSAHYEQYF